This paragraph reports one T cell receptor (beta chain). The CDR3 has 17 residues. CDR1 and CDR2 from the germline V gene are SGHRS and YFSETQ. The V and J ends lost 0 bases and 9 bases, in that order; junction bases with no gene match: 11. PCR was performed using 60 Vbeta and 13 Jbeta primers. This table comes from immunoSEQ multiplex PCR, and its TCRdb copy is limited to in-frame clones, with some not included. The sample carries under 95,000 clones, 60% to 85% recorded once. The data belong to a study of cytomegalovirus exposure and HLA in healthy donors. The sequenced material came from PBMCs. This clonotype was obtained from a man aged 25 to 40 in good health and CMV-seropositive. V and J are TRBV5-1 and TRBJ2-1, with 11 bases that match TRBD2. The CDR3 spells CASSLGLAGPNGGEQFF. DNA of the CDR3: TGCGCCAGCAGCTTGGGACTAGCGGGGCCGAACGGGGGTGAGCAGTTCTTC. Full variable domain (outside the CDR3, taken from reference TRBV5-1 and TRBJ2-1): KAGVTQTPRYLIKTRGQQVTLSCSPISGHRSVSWYQQTPGQGLQFLFEYFSETQRNKGNFPGRFSGRQFSNSRSEMNVSTLELGDSALYLCASSLGLAGPNGGEQFFGPGTRLTVL.